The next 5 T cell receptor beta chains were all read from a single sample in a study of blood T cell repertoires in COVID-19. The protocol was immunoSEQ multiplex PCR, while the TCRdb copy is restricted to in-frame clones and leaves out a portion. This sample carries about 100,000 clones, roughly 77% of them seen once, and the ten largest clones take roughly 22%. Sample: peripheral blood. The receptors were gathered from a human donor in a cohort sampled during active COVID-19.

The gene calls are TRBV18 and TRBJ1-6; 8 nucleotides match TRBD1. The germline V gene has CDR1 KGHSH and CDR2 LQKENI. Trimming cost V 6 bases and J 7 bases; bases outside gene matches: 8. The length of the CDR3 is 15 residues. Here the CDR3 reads CASSRTGSSNSPLHF. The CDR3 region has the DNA TGTGCCAGCTCGCGGACAGGGTCTTCCAATTCACCCCTCCACTTT. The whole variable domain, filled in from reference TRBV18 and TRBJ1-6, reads NAGVMQNPRHLVRRRGQEARLRCSPMKGHSHVYWYRQLPEEGLKFMVYLQKENIIDESGMPKERFSAEFPKEGPSILRIQQVVRGDSAAYFCASSRTGSSNSPLHFGNGTRLTVT.

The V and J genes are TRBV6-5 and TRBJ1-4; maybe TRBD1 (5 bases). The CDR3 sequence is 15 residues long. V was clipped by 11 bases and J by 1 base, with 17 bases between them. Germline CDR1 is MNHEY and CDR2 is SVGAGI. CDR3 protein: CAGQGGPGTNEKLFF. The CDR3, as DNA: TGTGCCGGCCAGGGAGGGCCGGGAACTAATGAAAAACTGTTTTTT.

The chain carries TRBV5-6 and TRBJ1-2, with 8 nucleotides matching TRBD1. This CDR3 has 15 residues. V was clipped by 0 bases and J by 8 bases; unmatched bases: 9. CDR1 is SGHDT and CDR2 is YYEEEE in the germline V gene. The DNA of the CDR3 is TGTGCCAGCAGCTTGGCCCCCGGGACAGGAGTAGGCTACACCTTC. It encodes CASSLAPGTGVGYTF.

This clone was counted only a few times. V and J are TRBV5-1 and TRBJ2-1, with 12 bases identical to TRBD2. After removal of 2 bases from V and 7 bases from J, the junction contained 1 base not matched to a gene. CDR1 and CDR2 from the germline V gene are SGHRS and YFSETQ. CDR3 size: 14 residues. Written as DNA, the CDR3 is TGCGCCAGCAGCTTCCTAGCGGGAGGGAATGAGCAGTTCTTC. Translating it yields CASSFLAGGNEQFF.

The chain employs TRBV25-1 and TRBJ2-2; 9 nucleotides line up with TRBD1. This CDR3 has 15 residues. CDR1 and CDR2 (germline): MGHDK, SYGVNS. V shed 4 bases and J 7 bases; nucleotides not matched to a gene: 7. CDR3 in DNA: TGTGCCAGCAGTGCCCGGGACAGGGTCGTCGGGGAGCTGTTTTTT. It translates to CASSARDRVVGELFF.